One sample yielded the 28 T cell receptor beta chains listed below, sequenced in a study of T cell clones after liver transplantation. Assay: immunoSEQ multiplex PCR; the TCRdb copy retains only in-frame clones and omits some. The data hold approximately 70,000 clones, with 84% observed a single time. The material sequenced was CD4+ T cells from blood, taken less than 50 months after liver transplant. All receptors derive from a human patient who received a liver transplant. Some T cells may be graft donor cells.

The sample holds one count of this clone. The J gene is TRBJ1-3, the V gene TRBV19; D is ambiguous. The CDR3 contains 18 residues. With 1 base removed from V and 0 bases from J, the gap between germline ends came to 16 bases. Germline values: CDR1 LNHDA, CDR2 SQIVND (reference sequence). The CDR3 DNA is TGTGCCAGTAGTATAGGTCGGCAGCGTCTGTACTCTGGAAACACCATATATTTT. Protein product: CASSIGRQRLYSGNTIYF.

This chain links TRBV7-6 with TRBJ1-4; D unclear. The CDR3 length is 13 residues. Deletions cut 7 bases from V and 7 bases from J, with 13 bases between. Germline CDR1 reads SGHVS; CDR2 reads FNYEAQ. The CDR3 loop is CASTYLGGEKLFF. CDR3 nucleotides: TGTGCCAGCACCTACCTGGGCGGTGAAAAACTGTTTTTT.

The J gene is TRBJ1-4, the V gene TRBV15, with a possible D match to TRBD1 (5 bases). CDR1 is LNHNV and CDR2 is YYDKDF in the germline V gene (reference sequence). Trimming left V 0 bases short and J 8 bases short, with 10 bases between. The CDR3 totals 14 residues. For the CDR3, the DNA is TGTGCCACCAGCAGAGACCAGGGAGGAGAAAAACTGTTTTTT. It yields the protein CATSRDQGGEKLFF.

This clone was seen only once. The V gene is TRBV12-5, the J gene TRBJ1-5; 9 bases map to TRBD1. The CDR3 is 14 residues long. V was clipped by 6 bases and J by 10 bases; unmatched bases: 10. The germline V gene encodes CDR1 LGHNT and CDR2 FRNRAP. CDR3 sequence reads: CASGPGTGIQPQHF. The CDR3 DNA reads as TGTGCTAGTGGGCCCGGGACAGGGATCCAACCCCAGCATTTT.

The V gene is TRBV14, the J gene TRBJ2-2, with 10 bases identical to TRBD2. CDR1 is SGHDN and CDR2 is FVKESK in the germline V gene. The CDR3 spans 17 residues. Trimming took 1 base from V and 5 from J; bases not matched to a gene: 7. The CDR3 is CASSQVSSGRETGELFF. The DNA of the CDR3 is TGTGCCAGCAGCCAAGTTTCTAGCGGGAGAGAGACCGGGGAGCTGTTTTTT.

The chain couples TRBV5-6 to TRBJ1-2; 10 bases are shared with TRBD1. V was pared by 3 bases and J by 5 bases, with 7 bases of the junction left unmatched. The CDR3 has 15 residues. CDR1 SGHDT and CDR2 YYEEEE come from the germline V gene. The CDR3 sequence: CASSWTGGDFYGYTF. DNA for the CDR3: TGTGCCAGCAGCTGGACAGGGGGTGATTTTTATGGCTACACCTTC.

The sample holds one count of this clone. The chain employs TRBV11-3 and TRBJ2-1, with D perhaps TRBD1 (5 bases). CDR1 and CDR2 from the germline V gene are SGHNT and YENEEA. V was shortened by 3 bases and J by 9 bases, with 9 bases between the two germline ends. This CDR3 comprises 12 residues. The CDR3: CASSLSGREQFF. CDR3 in DNA: TGTGCCAGCAGCTTGTCAGGGCGTGAGCAGTTCTTC.

The V call is TRBV4-3, the J call TRBJ2-5; 8 bases fit TRBD1. The V gene's germline CDR1 is LGHNA and CDR2 YSLEER. V dropped 3 bases and J dropped 4; count of bases not matched to a gene: 1. The CDR3 is 13 residues long. The CDR3 DNA follows: TGCGCCAGCAGCCAGGGACAGGTAGAGACCCAGTACTTC. It encodes CASSQGQVETQYF.

The chain combines TRBV28 with TRBJ2-7, with TRBD1 identical over 9 bases. The CDR3 has 16 amino acids. With 5 bases clipped from V and 1 base from J, the junction kept 9 bases outside the gene matches. Germline-derived CDR1 and CDR2 are MDHEN and SYDVKM. The CDR3 protein is CASSGSGTGNSYEQYF. As DNA, the CDR3 is TGTGCCAGCAGTGGATCCGGGACAGGGAATTCCTACGAGCAGTACTTC. Full variable domain (remainder filled in from reference TRBV28 and TRBJ2-7): DVKVTQSSRYLVKRTGEKVFLECVQDMDHENMFWYRQDPGLGLRLIYFSYDVKMKEKGDIPEGYSVSREKKERFSLILESASTNQTSMYLCASSGSGTGNSYEQYFGPGTRLTVT.

The V gene is TRBV19, the J gene TRBJ2-7; D assignment may be TRBD1 or TRBD2 (5 bases each). CDR3 length: 14 residues. The ends were cut back, 5 bases at V and 3 bases at J, with 14 bases in the middle. Per the germline V gene, CDR1 is LNHDA and CDR2 is SQIVND (reference sequence). The CDR3 DNA is TGTGCCAGTAGTGCCCAGGTGAGGGGCTACGAGCAGTACTTC. It translates to CASSAQVRGYEQYF.

The chain links TRBV5-1 to TRBJ2-3, with D uncertain. Germline V gene sequence: CDR1 SGHRS, CDR2 YFSETQ. Trimming cost V 2 bases and J 0 bases, with 4 bases left between them. CDR3 length: 13 amino acids. DNA of the CDR3: TGCGCCAGCAGCTTAGCTAGCACAGATACGCAGTATTTT. Protein: CASSLASTDTQYF.

The V and J genes are TRBV15 and TRBJ2-1; D assignment may be TRBD1 or TRBD2 (7 bases each). The CDR3 sequence is 17 residues long. Trimming cost V 1 base and J 4 bases, with 17 bases left between them. Germline assignment: CDR1 LNHNV and CDR2 YYDKDF (reference sequence). The CDR3 DNA follows: TGTGCCACCAGCAGAGGGGGGAGGGGGCGCTCTTACAATGAGCAGTTCTTC. Translating it yields CATSRGGRGRSYNEQFF.

V is TRBV5-1 and J is TRBJ2-7, with 10 bases aligning to TRBD2. Germline values: CDR1 SGHRS, CDR2 YFSETQ. The CDR3 is 14 amino acids. V gave up 7 bases and J gave up 5 bases; unmatched junction bases: 9. DNA of the CDR3: TGCGCCAGCCTCAGGACTAGCGGTGCCAACGAGCAGTACTTC. Amino acid sequence: CASLRTSGANEQYF.

The chain employs TRBV7-2 and TRBJ2-7; 7 bases map to TRBD2. The germline CDR1 and CDR2 sequences are SGHTA and FQGNSA. This CDR3 has 14 residues. J was trimmed by 3 bases and V by 4 bases; bases with no gene match: 6. CDR3 in DNA: TGTGCCAGCAGCTCGGCTAGCGGCCACTACGAGCAGTACTTC. Translation gives CASSSASGHYEQYF.

This clone was seen at least ten times. V gene TRBV19 combines with J gene TRBJ2-7, with D possibly matching TRBD1 (6 bases). Germline loops: CDR1 LNHDA, CDR2 SQIVND (reference sequence). V lost 3 bases and J 0 bases, leaving 12 bases between the germline ends. The CDR3 runs to 15 residues. The CDR3, as DNA: TGTGCCAGTAGTATCGCCCCGGACAGCTCCTACGAGCAGTACTTC. Amino acids: CASSIAPDSSYEQYF.

Concerning this clone itself: Its ends do not fully match the called genes, so a read error is possible. J is TRBJ1-2 and V is TRBV28; 7 bases fit TRBD1. CDR3 length: 13 amino acids. Germline V CDR1 and CDR2: MDHEN, SYDVKM. The CDR3 here is CASSLGQGDGVAF. CDR3 DNA: TGTGCCAGCAGTTTAGGGCAGGGGGACGGCGTCGCCTTC.

The chain is built from TRBV19 and TRBJ2-3; weak D call: TRBD2 (5 bases). The CDR3 runs to 14 residues. CDR1 is LNHDA and CDR2 is SQIVND in the germline V gene (reference sequence). Trimming cost V 6 bases and J 4 bases, with 14 bases left between them. The CDR3 sequence: CASRTGLGADTQYF. The CDR3 DNA is TGTGCCAGTAGAACGGGCCTCGGGGCAGATACGCAGTATTTT.

J is TRBJ2-3 and V is TRBV23-1, with 10 nucleotides matching TRBD1. TRBV23-1 is sorted into the ORF group, with uncertain function. The junction had 10 bases not matched to a gene; V was cut back by 0 bases and J by 4 bases. The CDR3 loop spans 18 amino acids. CDR3 protein: CASSQSVRTGGRPDTQYF. In nucleotides, the CDR3 is TGCGCCAGCAGTCAATCGGTGCGGACAGGGGGGCGCCCAGATACGCAGTATTTT.

The chain joins TRBV6-1 to TRBJ2-5; D is ambiguous. Germline CDR1 MNHNS, CDR2 SASEGT. The V and J ends lost 11 bases and 5 bases respectively, with 18 bases between them. This CDR3 spans 13 amino acids. CDR3 residues: CAGAWALRETQYF. For the CDR3, the DNA is TGTGCCGGAGCATGGGCGCTGCGGGAGACCCAGTACTTC.

This clone was seen more than once but under ten times. The chain has TRBV7-3 and TRBJ2-1; TRBD2 matches at 10 bases. V trimming: 3 bases; J trimming: 6 bases; junction bases outside the gene matches: 8. Germline V gives CDR1 SGHTA, CDR2 FQGTGA. The CDR3 has 16 amino acids. Here the CDR3 reads CASSFRRAGGPNEQFF. CDR3 sequence (DNA): TGTGCCAGCAGCTTTCGCCGAGCGGGGGGGCCCAATGAGCAGTTCTTC.

The table lists this clone with a count of one. This chain uses TRBV18 with TRBJ2-1; 9 positions agree with TRBD2. The CDR3 is made up of 16 amino acids. Per the germline V gene, CDR1 is KGHSH and CDR2 is LQKENI. The V segment lost 0 bases and the J segment 5 bases; nucleotides outside the gene matches: 5. CDR3 residues: CASSPPRRLADNEQFF. The CDR3 DNA reads as TGTGCCAGCTCACCACCGCGGAGACTAGCGGACAATGAGCAGTTCTTC.

The V and J genes are TRBV7-2 and TRBJ1-1; D is unresolved. Germline CDR1 reads SGHTA; CDR2 reads FQGNSA. The length of the CDR3 is 14 residues. V dropped 5 bases and J dropped 4 bases, with 14 bases sitting between them. This CDR3 reads CASSHSILSTEAFF. For the CDR3, the DNA is TGTGCCAGCAGCCACTCGATACTCAGCACTGAAGCTTTCTTT.

This chain joins TRBV9 and TRBJ1-3; D is perhaps TRBD1 (6 bases). The V end was cut by 4 bases, the J end by 2 bases, with 13 bases between. This CDR3 has 15 amino acids. In germline, CDR1 is SGDLS, CDR2 YYNGEE. The CDR3 coding sequence is TGTGCCAGCAGCCCCCGGACAGCCGCTGGAAACACCATATATTTT. Protein product: CASSPRTAAGNTIYF.

The chain couples TRBV15 to TRBJ2-5; D is uncertain. The CDR3 totals 12 residues. Germline lookup yields CDR1 LNHNV and CDR2 YYDKDF (reference sequence). V dropped 5 bases and J dropped 5 bases, with 9 bases sitting between them. The CDR3 is CATSQSWETQYF. The CDR3 nucleotides are TGTGCCACCAGCCAGAGCTGGGAGACCCAGTACTTC.

Regarding this clone: With a much larger clone just one base away, this may be a read error. The sample contains more than one DNA sequence encoding this CDR3. The V gene is TRBV5-1, the J gene TRBJ2-7, with 10 bases lining up with TRBD1. The CDR3 totals 14 residues. V shed 0 bases and J 4 bases; nucleotides not matched to a gene: 1. Per the germline V gene, CDR1 is SGHRS and CDR2 is YFSETQ. CDR3 in amino acids: CASSLGQGAYEQYF. CDR3 DNA: TGCGCCAGCAGCTTGGGACAGGGGGCGTACGAGCAGTACTTC.

The genes are TRBV5-5 and TRBJ2-7; D is unresolved. CDR1 and CDR2 (germline): SGHKS, YYEKEE (reference sequence). The CDR3 has 12 residues. The ends were cut back, 4 bases at V and 2 bases at J, with 7 bases in the middle. The CDR3 spells CASSVGTYEQYF. CDR3 coding DNA: TGTGCCAGCAGCGTGGGGACCTACGAGCAGTACTTC.

The V call is TRBV5-1, the J call TRBJ2-7; perhaps TRBD2 as D (5 bases). This CDR3 has 14 residues. Trimming took 4 bases from V and 6 from J, leaving 17 bases between them. In germline, CDR1 is SGHRS, CDR2 YFSETQ. As DNA, the CDR3 is TGCGCCAGCAGCAAACCGGGCCAAGCGGCCGAGCAGTACTTC. Protein: CASSKPGQAAEQYF.

The chain has TRBV7-6 and TRBJ2-5; the match to TRBD2 covers 8 bases. Germline CDR1 reads SGHVS; CDR2 reads FNYEAQ. The ends lost 5 bases at V and 5 bases at J; junction bases unmatched: 19. The CDR3 has 18 amino acids. Here the CDR3 reads CASSLRGASEGLWETQYF. The CDR3 DNA is TGTGCCAGCAGCCTGCGGGGGGCCAGTGAAGGGTTGTGGGAGACCCAGTACTTC.